The rows below give T cell receptor beta chains drawn from one sample of a study of blood T cell repertoires in COVID-19. Generated by immunoSEQ multiplex PCR, the TCRdb table keeps only in-frame clones and is missing some. The repertoire includes a few hundred thousand clones, around four fifths of them detected once, and approximately 1.8% sits in the top ten. Sequences were obtained from peripheral blood. The receptor set was obtained from a man aged 30 to 45 who had recovered from COVID-19. The CDR3 runs from the conserved cysteine through the conserved F or W. The D gene is left open where the match is weak. The size field is filled for only some rows; it gives once, few, many or a size class.

j_call d_call clone_size v_call cdr3_nt cdr3_aa
TRBJ2-7 TRBD2 - TRBV20-1 TGCAGTGCTAGTAGCGGGGGGGTCTCCTACGAGCAGTACTTC CSASSGGVSYEQYF
TRBJ2-5 - - TRBV11-2 TGTGCCAGCAGCTCCCTCCAGGGTAGGGAGACCCAGTACTTC CASSSLQGRETQYF
TRBJ2-5 TRBD2 - TRBV10-3 TGTGCCATCAGCTCTAGCGGGTCGGAGACCCAGTACTTC CAISSSGSETQYF
TRBJ1-1 - few TRBV7-2 TGTGCCAGCAGCTTAGTATATAACACTGAAGCTTTCTTT CASSLVYNTEAFF
TRBJ2-5 TRBD2 - TRBV5-1 TGCGCCAGCAGCCCGGGGGGAGGTGCAGAGACCCAGTACTTC CASSPGGGAETQYF
TRBJ1-5 TRBD1 - TRBV20-1 TGCAGTGCTAGTTTTCTTGGGACAGGACGCAATCAGCCCCAGCATTTT CSASFLGTGRNQPQHF
TRBJ2-7 - - TRBV5-5 TGTGCCAGCAGCTTGGACAACACCCCCTACGAGCAGTACTTC CASSLDNTPYEQYF
TRBJ2-5 TRBD2 - TRBV7-2 TGTGCCAGCAGCTCGCTAAGACTAGCGGGGGCGGAGACCCAGTACTTC CASSSLRLAGAETQYF
TRBJ2-1 TRBD2 - TRBV6-2/TRBV6-3 TGTGCCAGCAGTTTAGCAGCGGGGGGTTACAATGAGCAGTTCTTC CASSLAAGGYNEQFF
TRBJ1-2 - - TRBV3-1/TRBV3-2 TGTGCCAGCAGCCCCACAGGGAGTATGGGCTACACCTTC CASSPTGSMGYTF
TRBJ2-5 - - TRBV19 TGTGCCAGTAGTTCCCGGGGACACTGGGAGACCCAGTACTTC CASSSRGHWETQYF
TRBJ2-3 - once TRBV7-9 TGTGCCAGCAGCTTAGAGGGGAGCACAGATACGCAGTATTTT CASSLEGSTDTQYF
TRBJ2-6 - - TRBV5-1 TGCGCCAGCAGCTTGGATCCGATGAGCTCTGGGGCCAACGTCCTGACTTTC CASSLDPMSSGANVLTF
TRBJ2-1 TRBD2 - TRBV6-5 TGTGCCAGCTCGGCGGGGGTCTACTCCTACAATGAGCAGTTCTTC CASSAGVYSYNEQFF
TRBJ1-5 - few TRBV6-5 TGTGCCGTCTCAGGAGGGACCGATCAGCCCCAGCATTTT CAVSGGTDQPQHF
TRBJ1-3 TRBD1 - TRBV6-5 TGTGCCAGCAACCCGGACAGGAGCTCTGGAAACACCATATATTTT CASNPDRSSGNTIYF
TRBJ1-2 TRBD1 - TRBV29-1 TGCAGCGTTCAACGGACAGGGGGAACCGGTGGCTACACCTTC CSVQRTGGTGGYTF
TRBJ2-1 TRBD2 - TRBV27 TGTGCCAGCAGACCTCATAGCGGGGGGGCAGCAAATGAGCAGTTCTTC CASRPHSGGAANEQFF
TRBJ2-3 - - TRBV12-5 TGTGCTAGTGGTTTTAAATTCACAGATACGCAGTATTTT CASGFKFTDTQYF
TRBJ1-1 - - TRBV5-1 TGCGCCAGCAGCTTGGGAGTACCCCCCACTGAAGCTTTCTTT CASSLGVPPTEAFF
TRBJ1-1 - - TRBV19 TGTGCCAGTAGTATAGTAGCGGGGAACACTGAAGCTTTCTTT CASSIVAGNTEAFF
TRBJ1-1 - - TRBV5-1 TGCGCCAGCAGTCCAGACTCCATGAACACTGAAGCTTTCTTT CASSPDSMNTEAFF
TRBJ2-5 TRBD2 - TRBV11-3 TGTGCCAGCAGCTTAGAAAGCGGGCGGGGACTAGCTTTCCCCCAAGAGACCCAGTACTTC CASSLESGRGLAFPQETQYF
TRBJ2-3 - - TRBV6-5 TGTGCCAGTCTTACGACTAGGGCTCCCAAGGATACGCAGTATTTT CASLTTRAPKDTQYF
TRBJ1-2 - - TRBV19 TGTGCCAGTAGTTACGGGGCGGGACGGAATTACTATGGCTACACCTTC CASSYGAGRNYYGYTF
TRBJ1-2 TRBD1 - TRBV7-2 TGTGCCAGCAGCTTAGATTCAGGGGGCAACTATGGCTACACCTTC CASSLDSGGNYGYTF
TRBJ2-5 TRBD1 - TRBV5-4 TGTGCCAGCAGCAAAGGATACGACAGGGGGAAAGAGACCCAGTACTTC CASSKGYDRGKETQYF
TRBJ1-2 - - TRBV29-1 TGCAGCGCCGAGGGGGGGCTCGGTGGCTACACCTTC CSAEGGLGGYTF
TRBJ1-1 TRBD1 - TRBV7-2 TGTGCCAGCAGCCCGGGACAGGGACCCCAAACTGAAGCTTTCTTT CASSPGQGPQTEAFF
TRBJ2-2 TRBD1 - TRBV18 TGTGCCAGCTCACCTGGGACAGCGAACACCGGGGAGCTGTTTTTT CASSPGTANTGELFF
TRBJ1-3 TRBD1 - TRBV5-1 TGCGCCAGCAGCGGCGGGACAGGGGACGGAAACACCATATATTTT CASSGGTGDGNTIYF
TRBJ2-1 TRBD2 - TRBV6-5 TGTGCCAGCAGTTCCTCTGGGCGGGGGGTCAATGAGCAGTTCTTC CASSSSGRGVNEQFF
TRBJ2-7 - - TRBV6-5 TGTGCCAGCAGTAACAGCTACGAGCAGTACTTC CASSNSYEQYF
TRBJ2-5 TRBD2 once TRBV4-2 TGTGCCAGCAGCCCCCAGGGACTAGCGGGTCAAGAGACCCAGTACTTC CASSPQGLAGQETQYF
TRBJ2-3 - - TRBV5-1 TGCGCCAGCAGCTTGGAAGGGGACACAAACACAGATACGCAGTATTTT CASSLEGDTNTDTQYF
TRBJ2-5 TRBD2 - TRBV3-1/TRBV3-2 TGTGCCAGCAGCTACTCCAGAGCGGGAGGAGAGACCCAGTACTTC CASSYSRAGGETQYF
TRBJ1-3 - - TRBV7-8 TGTGCCAGCAGCCGCACGGCCAGGGGTGGGAGTGGAAACACCATATATTTT CASSRTARGGSGNTIYF
TRBJ2-1 - - TRBV7-3 TGTGCCAGCAGTTATAACAATGAGCAGTTCTTC CASSYNNEQFF
TRBJ2-5 TRBD2 once TRBV7-2 TGTGCCAGCAGCTTAGAACGGATTAGCGGGGGCTACCAAGAGACCCAGTACTTC CASSLERISGGYQETQYF
TRBJ2-5 - - TRBV18 TGTGCCAGCTCACCCCCGACGGTGAGGGCTCAAGAGACCCAGTACTTC CASSPPTVRAQETQYF